This TCR beta chain comes out of a study of OX40 agonist ivuxolimab in advanced cancers. The wider study: Each dose-escalation patient presented with hepatocellular carcinoma, melanoma, renal cell or head and neck cancer. Study-wide points: At 0.1 to 3.0 mg/kg and by week 6, clonal expansion occurred in CD4+ and CD8+ blood T cells.

Germline assignment: CDR1 SGHVS and CDR2 FNYEAQ. The CDR3 has 13 residues. Trimming stripped 0 bases from V and 6 bases from J, with 9 bases between. Points on this clone: Its specificity is not known.

Clones were read by immunoSEQ multiplex PCR, and TCRdb kept only the in-frame ones, dropping some. This repertoire shows approximately 77,000 clones, approximately 87% found once; its top ten account for over 6%. The sequence was collected from an adult with an advanced solid tumor such as melanoma, head and neck, liver or kidney cancer. This chain joins TRBV7-6 and TRBJ2-7; D may be TRBD2 (6 bases). The input for sequencing was CD4+ or CD8+ T cells sorted from blood, taken in a trial of the OX40 agonist ivuxolimab. CDR3 sequence: CASSLAMGGEQYF. The CDR3 region has the DNA TGTGCCAGCAGCTTAGCGATGGGGGGCGAGCAGTACTTC.